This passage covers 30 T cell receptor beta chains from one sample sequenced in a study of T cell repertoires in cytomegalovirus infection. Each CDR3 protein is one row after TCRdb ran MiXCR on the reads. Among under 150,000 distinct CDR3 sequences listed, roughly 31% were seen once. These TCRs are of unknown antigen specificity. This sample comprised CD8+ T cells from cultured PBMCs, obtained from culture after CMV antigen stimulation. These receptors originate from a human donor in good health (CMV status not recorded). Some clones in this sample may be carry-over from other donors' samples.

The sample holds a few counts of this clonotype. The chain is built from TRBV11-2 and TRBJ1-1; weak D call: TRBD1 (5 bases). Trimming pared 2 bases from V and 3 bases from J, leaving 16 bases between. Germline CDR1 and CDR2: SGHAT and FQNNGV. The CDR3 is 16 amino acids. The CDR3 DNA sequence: TGTGCCAGCAGCTTAATTATCGGACAATGGGACACTGAAGCTTTCTTT. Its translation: CASSLIIGQWDTEAFF.

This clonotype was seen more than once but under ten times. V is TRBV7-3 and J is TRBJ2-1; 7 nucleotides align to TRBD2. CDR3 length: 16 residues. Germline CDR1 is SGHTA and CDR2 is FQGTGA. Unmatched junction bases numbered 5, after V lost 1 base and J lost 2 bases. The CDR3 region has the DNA TGTGCCAGCAGCTTAAACCGGGAGGCGCCCTACAATGAGCAGTTCTTC. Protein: CASSLNREAPYNEQFF.

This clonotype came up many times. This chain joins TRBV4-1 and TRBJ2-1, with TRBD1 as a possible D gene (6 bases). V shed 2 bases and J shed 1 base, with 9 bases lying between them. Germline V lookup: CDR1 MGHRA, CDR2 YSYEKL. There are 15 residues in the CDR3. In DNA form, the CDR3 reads TGCGCCAGCAGCCAAAGTCAGGGGTCCTACAATGAGCAGTTCTTC. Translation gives CASSQSQGSYNEQFF.

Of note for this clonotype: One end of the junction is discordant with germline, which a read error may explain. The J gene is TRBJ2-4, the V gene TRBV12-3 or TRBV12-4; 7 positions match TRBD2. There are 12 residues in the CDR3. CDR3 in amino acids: CASSPTGQGGHF. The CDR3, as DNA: TGTGCCAGCAGCCCCACTGGGCAGGGAGGGCACTTC.

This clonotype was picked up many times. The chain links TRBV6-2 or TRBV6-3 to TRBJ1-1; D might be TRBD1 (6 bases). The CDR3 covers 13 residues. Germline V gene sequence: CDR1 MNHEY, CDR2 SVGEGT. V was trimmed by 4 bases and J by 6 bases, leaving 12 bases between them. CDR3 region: CASSLGQIAEAFF. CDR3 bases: TGTGCCAGCAGTTTAGGACAGATAGCTGAAGCTTTCTTT.

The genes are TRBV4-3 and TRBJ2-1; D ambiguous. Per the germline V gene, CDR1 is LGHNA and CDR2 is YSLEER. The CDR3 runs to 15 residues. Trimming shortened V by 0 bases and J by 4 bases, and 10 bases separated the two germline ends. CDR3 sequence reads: CASSQEGPQYNEQFF. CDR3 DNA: TGCGCCAGCAGCCAAGAGGGCCCCCAATACAATGAGCAGTTCTTC.

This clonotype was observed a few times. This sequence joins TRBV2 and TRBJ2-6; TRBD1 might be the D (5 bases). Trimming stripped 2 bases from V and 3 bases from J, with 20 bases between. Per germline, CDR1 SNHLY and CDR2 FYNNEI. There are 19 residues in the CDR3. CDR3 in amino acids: CASSERPGRAFVGANVLTF. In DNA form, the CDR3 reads TGTGCCAGCAGTGAACGACCGGGCAGGGCGTTTGTTGGGGCCAACGTCCTGACTTTC.

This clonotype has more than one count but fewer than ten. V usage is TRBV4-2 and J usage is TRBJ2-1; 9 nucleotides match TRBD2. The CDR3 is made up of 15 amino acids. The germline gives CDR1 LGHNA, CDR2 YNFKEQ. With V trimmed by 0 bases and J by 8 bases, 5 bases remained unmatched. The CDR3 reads CASSQDRGGAYEQFF. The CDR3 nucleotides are TGTGCCAGCAGCCAAGATCGCGGGGGGGCATATGAGCAGTTCTTC.

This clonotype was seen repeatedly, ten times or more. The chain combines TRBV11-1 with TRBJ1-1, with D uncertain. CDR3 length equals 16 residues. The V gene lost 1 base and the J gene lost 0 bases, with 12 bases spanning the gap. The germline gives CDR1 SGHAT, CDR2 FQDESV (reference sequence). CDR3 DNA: TGTGCCAGCAGCTTAGTACAGATCAGCATGAACACTGAAGCTTTCTTT. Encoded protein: CASSLVQISMNTEAFF. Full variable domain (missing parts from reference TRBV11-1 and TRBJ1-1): EAEVAQSPRYKITEKSQAVAFWCDPISGHATLYWYRQILGQGPELLVQFQDESVVDDSQLPKDRFSAERLKGVDSTLKIQPAELGDSAMYLCASSLVQISMNTEAFFGQGTRLTVV.

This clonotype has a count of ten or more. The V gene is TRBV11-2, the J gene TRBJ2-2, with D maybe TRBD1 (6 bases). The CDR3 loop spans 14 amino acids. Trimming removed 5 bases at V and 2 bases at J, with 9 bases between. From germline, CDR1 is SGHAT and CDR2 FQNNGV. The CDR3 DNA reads TGTGCCAGCAGCATGACAGGAAACACCGGGGAGCTGTTTTTT. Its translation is CASSMTGNTGELFF.

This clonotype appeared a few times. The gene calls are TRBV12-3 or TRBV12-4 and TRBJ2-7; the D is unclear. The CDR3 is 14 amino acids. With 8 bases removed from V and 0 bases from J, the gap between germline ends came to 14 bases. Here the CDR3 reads CASGSTLSSYEQYF. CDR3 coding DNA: TGTGCCAGCGGATCGACTCTAAGCTCCTACGAGCAGTACTTC.

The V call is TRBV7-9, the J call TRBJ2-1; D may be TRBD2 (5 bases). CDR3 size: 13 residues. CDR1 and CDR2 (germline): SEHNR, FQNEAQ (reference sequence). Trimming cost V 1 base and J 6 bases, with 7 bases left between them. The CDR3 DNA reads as TGTGCCAGCAGCTTAGGGCTAGCCAATGAGCAGTTCTTC. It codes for CASSLGLANEQFF. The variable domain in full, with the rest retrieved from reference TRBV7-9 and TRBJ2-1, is DTGVSQNPRHKITKRGQNVTFRCDPISEHNRLYWYRQTLGQGPEFLTYFQNEAQLEKSRLLSDRFSAERPKGSFSTLEIQRTEQGDSAMYLCASSLGLANEQFFGPGTRLTVL.

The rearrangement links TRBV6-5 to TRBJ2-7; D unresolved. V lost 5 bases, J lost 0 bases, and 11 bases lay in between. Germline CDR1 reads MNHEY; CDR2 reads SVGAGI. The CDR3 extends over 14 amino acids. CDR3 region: CASSAGPSSYEQYF. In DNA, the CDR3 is TGTGCCAGCAGTGCCGGTCCCAGCTCCTACGAGCAGTACTTC.

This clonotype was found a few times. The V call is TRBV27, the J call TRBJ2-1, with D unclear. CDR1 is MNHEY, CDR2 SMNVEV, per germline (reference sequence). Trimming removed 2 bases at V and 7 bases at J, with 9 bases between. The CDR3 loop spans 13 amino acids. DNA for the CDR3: TGTGCCAGCAGTTTAGTTAGGGTTAATGAGCAGTTCTTC. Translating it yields CASSLVRVNEQFF.

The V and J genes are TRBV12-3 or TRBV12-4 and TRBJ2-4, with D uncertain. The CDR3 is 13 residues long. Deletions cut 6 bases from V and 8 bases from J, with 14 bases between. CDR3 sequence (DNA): TGTGCCAGCAGGACTTCGTGGATTGACATTCAGTACTTC. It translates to CASRTSWIDIQYF.

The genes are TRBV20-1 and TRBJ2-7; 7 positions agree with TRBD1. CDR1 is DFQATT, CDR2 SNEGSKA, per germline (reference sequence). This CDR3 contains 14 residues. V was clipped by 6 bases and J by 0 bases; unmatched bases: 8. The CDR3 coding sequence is TGCAGTGCCAGTGACAGGGAAAGCTCCTACGAGCAGTACTTC. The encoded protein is CSASDRESSYEQYF.

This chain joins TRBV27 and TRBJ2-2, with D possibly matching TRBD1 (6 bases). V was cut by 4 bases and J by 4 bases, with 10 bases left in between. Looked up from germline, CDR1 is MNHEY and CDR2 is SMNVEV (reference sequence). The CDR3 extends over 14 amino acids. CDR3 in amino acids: CASSSGALTGELFF. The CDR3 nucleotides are TGTGCCAGCAGTTCAGGGGCTCTCACCGGGGAGCTGTTTTTT.

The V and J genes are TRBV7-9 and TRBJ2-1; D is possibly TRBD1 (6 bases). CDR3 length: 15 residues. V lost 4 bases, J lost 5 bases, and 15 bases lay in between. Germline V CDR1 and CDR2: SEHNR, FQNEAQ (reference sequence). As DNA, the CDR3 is TGTGCCAGCAGCTACAACAGGGTACCCGACAATGAGCAGTTCTTC. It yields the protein CASSYNRVPDNEQFF.

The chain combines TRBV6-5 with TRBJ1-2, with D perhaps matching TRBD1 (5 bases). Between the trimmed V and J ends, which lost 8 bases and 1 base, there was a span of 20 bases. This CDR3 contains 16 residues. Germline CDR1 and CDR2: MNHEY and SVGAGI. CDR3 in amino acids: CASGEFTGYYNYGYTF. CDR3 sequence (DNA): TGTGCCAGCGGAGAATTCACAGGTTACTATAACTATGGCTACACCTTC.

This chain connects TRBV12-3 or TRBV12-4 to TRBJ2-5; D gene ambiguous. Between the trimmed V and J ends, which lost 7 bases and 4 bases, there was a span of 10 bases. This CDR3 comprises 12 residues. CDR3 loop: CASTRVLETQYF. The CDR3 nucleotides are TGTGCCAGCACCCGGGTGCTAGAGACCCAGTACTTC.

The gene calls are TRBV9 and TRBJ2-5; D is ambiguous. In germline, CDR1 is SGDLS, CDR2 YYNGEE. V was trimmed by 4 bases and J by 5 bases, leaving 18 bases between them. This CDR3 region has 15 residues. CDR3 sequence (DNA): TGTGCCAGCAGCACCCGCCCATCGGGCGTTGAGACCCAGTACTTC. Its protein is CASSTRPSGVETQYF. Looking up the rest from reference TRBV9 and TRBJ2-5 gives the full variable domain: DSGVTQTPKHLITATGQRVTLRCSPRSGDLSVYWYQQSLDQGLQFLIQYYNGEERAKGNILERFSAQQFPDLHSELNLSSLELGDSALYFCASSTRPSGVETQYFGPGTRLLVL.

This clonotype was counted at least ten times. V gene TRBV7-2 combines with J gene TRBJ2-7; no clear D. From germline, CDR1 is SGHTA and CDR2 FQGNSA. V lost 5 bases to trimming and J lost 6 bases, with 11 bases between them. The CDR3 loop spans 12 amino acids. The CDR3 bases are TGTGCCAGCAGCGATCTACCGGCCGAGCAGTACTTC. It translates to CASSDLPAEQYF.

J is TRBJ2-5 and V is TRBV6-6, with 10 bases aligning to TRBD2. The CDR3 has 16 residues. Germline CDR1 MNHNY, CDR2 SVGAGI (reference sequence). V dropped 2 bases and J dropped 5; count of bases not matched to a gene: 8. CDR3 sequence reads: CASSYAASGGGETQYF. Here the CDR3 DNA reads TGTGCCAGCAGTTACGCGGCTAGCGGGGGAGGGGAGACCCAGTACTTC.

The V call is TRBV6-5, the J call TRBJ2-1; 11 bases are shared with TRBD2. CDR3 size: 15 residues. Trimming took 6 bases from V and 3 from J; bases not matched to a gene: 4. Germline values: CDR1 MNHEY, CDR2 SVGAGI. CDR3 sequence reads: CASSFTSGGYNEQFF. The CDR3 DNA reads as TGTGCCAGCAGCTTCACTAGCGGGGGCTACAATGAGCAGTTCTTC.

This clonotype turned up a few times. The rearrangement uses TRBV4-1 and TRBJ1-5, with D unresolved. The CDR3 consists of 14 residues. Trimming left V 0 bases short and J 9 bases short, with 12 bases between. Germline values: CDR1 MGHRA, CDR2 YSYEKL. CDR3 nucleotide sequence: TGCGCCAGCAGCCAAGAATCATCCGGGCCGCCCCAGCATTTT. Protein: CASSQESSGPPQHF.

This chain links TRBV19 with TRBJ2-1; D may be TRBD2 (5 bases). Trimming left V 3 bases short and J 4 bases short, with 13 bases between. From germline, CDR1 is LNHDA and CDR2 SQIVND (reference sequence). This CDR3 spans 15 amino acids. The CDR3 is CASSMVREIYNEQFF. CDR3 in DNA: TGTGCCAGTAGTATGGTGAGGGAGATATACAATGAGCAGTTCTTC.

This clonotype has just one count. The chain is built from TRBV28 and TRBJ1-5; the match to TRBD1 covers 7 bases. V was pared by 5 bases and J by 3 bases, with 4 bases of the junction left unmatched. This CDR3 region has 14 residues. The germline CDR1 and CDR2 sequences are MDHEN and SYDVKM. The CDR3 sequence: CASSVGTDNQPQHF. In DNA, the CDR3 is TGTGCCAGCAGTGTCGGGACAGACAATCAGCCCCAGCATTTT.

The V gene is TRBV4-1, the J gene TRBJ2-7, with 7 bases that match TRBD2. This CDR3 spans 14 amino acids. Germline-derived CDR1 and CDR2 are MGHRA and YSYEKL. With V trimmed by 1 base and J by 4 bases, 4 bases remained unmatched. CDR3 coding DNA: TGCGCCAGCAGCCAAGCTCGGGGAGGGTACGAGCAGTACTTC. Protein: CASSQARGGYEQYF.

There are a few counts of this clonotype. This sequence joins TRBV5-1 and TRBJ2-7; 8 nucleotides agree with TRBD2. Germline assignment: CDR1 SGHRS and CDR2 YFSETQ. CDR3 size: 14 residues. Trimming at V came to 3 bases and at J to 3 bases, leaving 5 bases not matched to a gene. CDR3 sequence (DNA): TGCGCCAGCAGCTGGACCAGCGGGGGCTACGAGCAGTACTTC. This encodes CASSWTSGGYEQYF.

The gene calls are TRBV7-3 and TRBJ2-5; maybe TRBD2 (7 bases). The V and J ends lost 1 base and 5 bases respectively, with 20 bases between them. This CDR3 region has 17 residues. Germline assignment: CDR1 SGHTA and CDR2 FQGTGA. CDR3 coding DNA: TGTGCCAGCAGCTTAAACCCTGTCGGACTAGGGGGGGAGACCCAGTACTTC. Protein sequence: CASSLNPVGLGGETQYF.